This T cell receptor beta chain was identified in a study of T cell responses to AZD1222 COVID-19 vaccine. This clone is a singleton in its sample. The antigen is not known. Sequencing was performed with immunoSEQ multiplex PCR; in TCRdb, only in-frame clones are kept and a portion is missing. The sample holds 210,000 or so clones, around 94% seen once. Study results and limitations: Clonal diversity may have been underestimated in mostly white British donors.

This CDR3 is built from 14 residues. Trimming removed 2 bases from V and 5 bases from J; junction bases left unmatched: 5. Germline loops: CDR1 SGDLS, CDR2 YYNGEE. The V call is TRBV9, the J call TRBJ2-5, with 8 bases identical to TRBD2. The sequence derives from an adult who received the MenACWY meningococcal vaccine as a control. This specimen consisted of peripheral blood, obtained 28 days after the second dose of the MenACWY control vaccine. The CDR3: CASSVGLGRETQYF. DNA for the CDR3: TGTGCCAGCAGCGTGGGACTAGGTAGGGAGACCCAGTACTTC.